Shown below are 27 T cell receptor beta chains from a single sample sequenced in a study of response to subunit inactivated influenza vaccine (dated by TCRdb to 2016 to 2018). Library construction relied on RT-PCR. Sequencing took place on an Illumina HiSeq 2500. The public sequencing data were trimmed at Q25 with fastp and processed into clonotypes with MiXCR by TCRdb, which kept only in-frame beta chains. Rows are unified per CDR3 protein, each entry keeping the most common DNA and genes. Here the sample has about 650,000 distinct CDR3 sequences; around 13% occur a single time. The biggest ten clones account for roughly 7.6% of the sample. The starting material was PBMCs from blood, obtained 14 to 15 days before vaccination. These receptors came from a man aged 45-60 years who received an inactivated influenza vaccine. Donor details come from another sample of the same person, matched by shared clones.

V usage is TRBV12-3 or TRBV12-4 and J usage is TRBJ2-1; D may be TRBD2 (6 bases). V was shortened by 7 bases and J by 9 bases, with 13 bases between the two germline ends. The CDR3 runs to 12 residues. CDR3: CASTGGIGEQFF. Written as DNA, the CDR3 is TGTGCCAGCACTGGGGGGATCGGTGAGCAGTTCTTC.

The chain joins TRBV20-1 to TRBJ2-1; D is ambiguous. The V end was cut by 4 bases, the J end by 2 bases, with 9 bases between. From germline, CDR1 is DFQATT and CDR2 SNEGSKA (reference sequence). CDR3 size: 13 residues. This chain's CDR3 is CSAISTAYNEQFF. In nucleotides, the CDR3 is TGCAGTGCTATCTCGACCGCCTACAATGAGCAGTTCTTC.

Concerning this clonotype: At one end, the junction sequence differs from germline, possibly due to a read error. V usage is TRBV10-3 and J usage is TRBJ1-3; D call uncertain. This CDR3 region has 12 residues. CDR1 and CDR2 from the germline V gene are ENHRY and SYGVKD. CDR3 region: CAIRGSENTIYF. CDR3 nucleotide sequence: TGTGCCATCCGTGGTTCTGAAAACACCATATATTTT.

This clonotype has a handful of counts. The chain recombines TRBV11-2 with TRBJ2-1, with 9 bases fitting TRBD2. The J segment lost 6 bases and the V segment lost 2 bases, leaving 14 bases of the junction unmatched. The CDR3 is 18 residues long. CDR1 is SGHAT, CDR2 FQNNGV, per germline. CDR3 in amino acids: CASSLLAGGLSASNEQFF. The CDR3 coding sequence is TGTGCCAGCAGCTTACTTGCGGGGGGGCTCTCCGCATCCAATGAGCAGTTCTTC. Looking up the rest from reference TRBV11-2 and TRBJ2-1 gives the full variable domain: EAGVAQSPRYKIIEKRQSVAFWCNPISGHATLYWYQQILGQGPKLLIQFQNNGVVDDSQLPKDRFSAERLKGVDSTLKIQPAKLEDSAVYLCASSLLAGGLSASNEQFFGPGTRLTVL.

The chain links TRBV6-1 to TRBJ2-1; 8 bases map to TRBD1. Per germline, CDR1 MNHNS and CDR2 SASEGT. The CDR3 is 15 amino acids. V lost 6 bases, J lost 3 bases, and 7 bases stayed unmatched. The CDR3 reads CASSSGTGHYNEQFF. As DNA, the CDR3 is TGTGCCAGCAGCTCCGGGACAGGACACTACAATGAGCAGTTCTTC.

The chain has TRBV28 and TRBJ2-7; 7 bases line up with TRBD2. CDR3 length equals 15 residues. The trim removed 2 bases at V and 0 bases at J, leaving 4 bases unmatched. From germline, CDR1 is MDHEN and CDR2 SYDVKM. Written as DNA, the CDR3 is TGTGCCAGCAGTTTAAGGTCTAGCGGCTCCTACGAGCAGTACTTC. It codes for CASSLRSSGSYEQYF. The whole variable domain, filled in from reference TRBV28 and TRBJ2-7, reads DVKVTQSSRYLVKRTGEKVFLECVQDMDHENMFWYRQDPGLGLRLIYFSYDVKMKEKGDIPEGYSVSREKKERFSLILESASTNQTSMYLCASSLRSSGSYEQYFGPGTRLTVT.

A few counts support this clonotype. This rearrangement joins TRBV20-1 to TRBJ2-7; D not resolved. The germline V gene has CDR1 DFQATT and CDR2 SNEGSKA (reference sequence). Trimming stripped 7 bases from V and 6 bases from J, with 16 bases between. The CDR3 runs 12 residues. CDR3 residues: CSGSVVRIEQYF. The CDR3 DNA reads as TGCAGTGGGTCGGTGGTGAGGATCGAGCAGTACTTC.

The chain couples TRBV6-2 or TRBV6-3 to TRBJ2-2; TRBD1 matches at 8 bases. Germline CDR1 reads MNHEY; CDR2 reads SVGEGT. Unmatched junction bases numbered 4, after V lost 6 bases and J lost 1 base. The CDR3 is made up of 15 amino acids. CDR3 in amino acids: CASRSGQVNTGELFF. The DNA of the CDR3 is TGTGCCAGCAGATCGGGACAGGTGAACACCGGGGAGCTGTTTTTT.

There are a few counts of this clonotype. The chain uses TRBV7-2 and TRBJ2-5; 11 nucleotides match TRBD2. V shed 5 bases and J 8 bases; nucleotides not matched to a gene: 4. The CDR3 runs 13 residues. Germline CDR1 and CDR2: SGHTA and FQGNSA. The chain's CDR3 is CASSAGLAETQYF. CDR3 DNA sequence: TGTGCCAGCAGCGCGGGACTAGCGGAAACCCAGTACTTC.

The chain joins TRBV5-6 to TRBJ2-1, with D perhaps matching TRBD1 (6 bases). The ends were cut back, 3 bases at V and 0 bases at J, with 13 bases in the middle. Per germline, CDR1 SGHDT and CDR2 YYEEEE. The length of the CDR3 is 16 residues. The CDR3 here is CASSSYRDYSYNEQFF. The CDR3 bases are TGTGCCAGCAGCTCTTACAGGGATTACTCCTACAATGAGCAGTTCTTC. Together with reference TRBV5-6 and TRBJ2-1, the CDR3 gives the full variable domain: DAGVTQSPTHLIKTRGQQVTLRCSPKSGHDTVSWYQQALGQGPQFIFQYYEEEERQRGNFPDRFSGHQFPNYSSELNVNALLLGDSALYLCASSSYRDYSYNEQFFGPGTRLTVL.

This clonotype occurred a few times. The chain couples TRBV10-3 to TRBJ2-3; no clear D. The CDR3 has 14 amino acids. Germline V CDR1 and CDR2: ENHRY, SYGVKD. V lost 0 bases, J lost 2 bases, and 6 bases lay in between. CDR3 loop: CAISESTATDTQYF. The CDR3 nucleotides read TGTGCCATCAGTGAGTCGACGGCCACAGATACGCAGTATTTT.

This clonotype was counted between two and nine times. The V and J genes are TRBV12-3 or TRBV12-4 and TRBJ2-1, with D uncertain. V shed 5 bases and J shed 7 bases, with 9 bases lying between them. This CDR3 has 12 amino acids. For the CDR3, the DNA is TGTGCCAGCAGTCCCGCATCGAATGAGCAGTTCTTC. Its protein is CASSPASNEQFF.

This clonotype came up a few times. This sequence joins TRBV6-5 and TRBJ1-1; maybe TRBD1 (5 bases). The germline gives CDR1 MNHEY, CDR2 SVGAGI. The CDR3 has 15 amino acids. The V gene lost 0 bases and the J gene lost 2 bases, with 10 bases spanning the gap. Written as DNA, the CDR3 is TGTGCCAGCAGTTACTCGATACAGGCCAACACTGAAGCTTTCTTT. This gives the protein CASSYSIQANTEAFF.

Written as DNA, the CDR3 is TGTGCCAGCAGCCAAGAACAAACTGGAAACACCATATATTTT. Amino acid sequence: CASSQEQTGNTIYF. The chain links TRBV4-2 to TRBJ1-3; D ambiguous. V lost 0 bases and J lost 2, with 5 bases in between. The CDR3 runs to 14 residues. Looked up from germline, CDR1 is LGHNA and CDR2 is YNFKEQ.

This clonotype was recorded at least ten times. V is TRBV12-3 or TRBV12-4 and J is TRBJ2-7, with D possibly TRBD1 on 5 matching bases. The CDR3 spans 13 residues. With 3 bases removed from V and 4 bases from J, the gap between germline ends came to 10 bases. CDR3 loop: CASSLAGMYEQYF. CDR3 nucleotide sequence: TGTGCCAGCAGTTTGGCAGGGATGTACGAGCAGTACTTC.

This clonotype has more than one count but fewer than ten. V is TRBV29-1 and J is TRBJ1-4, with TRBD1 matching 10 bases. V shed 7 bases and J 7 bases; nucleotides not matched to a gene: 6. CDR1 SQVTM and CDR2 ANQGSEA come from the germline V gene. This CDR3 region has 13 residues. CDR3 residues: CSGRQGAGEKLFF. In DNA form, the CDR3 reads TGCAGCGGGCGACAGGGGGCTGGTGAAAAACTGTTTTTT.

The chain has TRBV11-2 and TRBJ1-2; 7 bases agree with TRBD1. CDR1 and CDR2 (germline): SGHAT, FQNNGV. Trimming removed 6 bases from V and 7 bases from J; junction bases left unmatched: 8. CDR3 size: 13 residues. CDR3 nucleotide sequence: TGTGCCAGCAGTACCAACAGGGGAGTTGGCTACACCTTC. Translation gives CASSTNRGVGYTF.

This clonotype was recorded a few times. This chain connects TRBV24-1 to TRBJ1-2, with a possible D match to TRBD1 (5 bases). This CDR3 is built from 13 residues. Trimming removed 1 base from V and 6 bases from J, with 8 bases in between. Per the germline V gene, CDR1 is KGHDR and CDR2 is SFDVKD. CDR3 sequence reads: CATSDFDRDGYTF. As DNA, the CDR3 is TGTGCCACCAGTGATTTCGACAGAGATGGCTACACCTTC.

The rearrangement joins TRBV30 to TRBJ2-1, with 11 bases fitting TRBD2. V lost 3 bases, J lost 4 bases, and 5 bases stayed unmatched. CDR3 length equals 15 residues. Germline V gene sequence: CDR1 GTSNPN, CDR2 SVGIG (reference sequence). For the CDR3, the DNA is TGTGCCTGGAGAGTACTAGCGGGAGAGTACAATGAGCAGTTCTTC. Translated, it gives CAWRVLAGEYNEQFF.

The chain employs TRBV5-1 and TRBJ1-1, with D possibly being TRBD1 (6 bases). V shed 0 bases and J shed 4 bases, with 13 bases lying between them. Germline V gene lookup returns CDR1 SGHRS and CDR2 YFSETQ. The CDR3 spans 15 residues. The DNA of the CDR3 is TGCGCCAGCAGCTTGGGTAACAGGGTAGGCACTGAAGCTTTCTTT. This translates into CASSLGNRVGTEAFF.

CDR3 region: CSARGLQGGSMNTEAFF. The CDR3 DNA reads TGCAGTGCTAGAGGCCTCCAGGGCGGGAGCATGAACACTGAAGCTTTCTTT. The J gene is TRBJ1-1, the V gene TRBV20-1; D is possibly TRBD1 (5 bases). Germline CDR1 is DFQATT and CDR2 is SNEGSKA (reference sequence). This CDR3 contains 17 residues. The V gene lost 1 base and the J gene lost 0 bases, with 18 bases spanning the gap.

This clonotype came up a few times. The J gene is TRBJ2-5, the V gene TRBV20-1, with D tentatively TRBD2 (5 bases). The CDR3 runs to 12 residues. CDR1 and CDR2 (germline): DFQATT, SNEGSKA (reference sequence). Trimming left V 3 bases short and J 8 bases short, with 13 bases between. The CDR3 DNA reads as TGCAGTGCTAGTACTCCGGGGAGCACCCAGTACTTC. This translates into CSASTPGSTQYF.

The chain links TRBV4-3 to TRBJ1-6; maybe TRBD1 (5 bases). The CDR3 totals 15 residues. Between the trimmed V and J ends, which lost 3 bases and 8 bases, there was a span of 14 bases. Germline V lookup: CDR1 LGHNA, CDR2 YSLEER. The CDR3 coding sequence is TGCGCCAGCAGCCATAAGACGGGCAGGGATTCACCCCTCCACTTT. Protein product: CASSHKTGRDSPLHF.

The chain combines TRBV9 with TRBJ2-2; TRBD2 matches at 8 bases. The germline V gene has CDR1 SGDLS and CDR2 YYNGEE. This CDR3 has 14 amino acids. With V trimmed by 0 bases and J by 6 bases, 1 base remained unmatched. The CDR3 sequence: CASSVAGGAGELFF. In DNA form, the CDR3 reads TGTGCCAGCAGCGTAGCGGGAGGGGCCGGGGAGCTGTTTTTT.

This clonotype was seen only a few times. The rearrangement uses TRBV28 and TRBJ1-3, with a possible D match to TRBD1 (5 bases). V was cut by 9 bases and J by 0 bases, with 21 bases left in between. The CDR3 runs to 17 residues. Germline CDR1 MDHEN, CDR2 SYDVKM. CDR3 nucleotides: TGTGCCAGTACTAAGGTCGGGGCCCTAAGCTCTGGAAACACCATATATTTT. Encoded protein: CASTKVGALSSGNTIYF.

In its sample, this clonotype was seen a few times. The chain employs TRBV7-2 and TRBJ2-1; D may be TRBD1 or TRBD2 (5 bases each). The germline V and J ends were trimmed by 5 bases and 7 bases, with 15 bases remaining between them. The germline gives CDR1 SGHTA, CDR2 FQGNSA. The CDR3 is made up of 14 amino acids. The CDR3 loop is CASSPPTGRNEQFF. As DNA, the CDR3 is TGTGCCAGCAGCCCTCCCACGGGGCGAAATGAGCAGTTCTTC.

This chain uses TRBV11-1 with TRBJ2-1; D may be TRBD1 (7 bases). CDR3 length: 19 amino acids. Looked up from germline, CDR1 is SGHAT and CDR2 is FQDESV (reference sequence). Trimming removed 4 bases from V and 8 bases from J, with 30 bases in between. CDR3 region: CASSSRLTGDSAKGYEQFF. The CDR3 DNA is TGTGCCAGCAGCTCCCGGCTCACAGGGGACTCGGCGAAGGGATATGAGCAGTTCTTC.